A selection of T cell receptor beta chains follows, all from one sample in a study of OX40 agonist ivuxolimab in advanced cancers. Data came from immunoSEQ multiplex PCR; TCRdb stores just in-frame clones and leaves some out. The sample lists some 57,000 clones; around 89% were seen once. The sample in question was CD4+ or CD8+ T cells sorted from blood, obtained in a trial of the OX40 agonist ivuxolimab. All receptors come from an adult with an advanced solid tumor such as melanoma, head and neck, liver or kidney cancer. The CDR3 runs from the conserved cysteine through the conserved F or W. D genes are given only for firm matches. Only some rows state a clone size, as once, few, many or a class for expanded clones.

j_call d_call v_call clone_size cdr3_nt cdr3_aa
TRBJ2-1 NA TRBV27 NA TGTGCCAGCAGTTTCAAGACAAGGCTGGCGAACAATGAGCAGTTCTTC CASSFKTRLANNEQFF
TRBJ2-7 NA TRBV6-5 NA TGTGCCAGCAGTTACTCGGACCTGATTAACGAGCAGTACTTC CASSYSDLINEQYF
TRBJ1-4 NA TRBV28 NA TGTGCCAGCATGAGGACACCGAGGAATGAAAAACTGTTTTTT CASMRTPRNEKLFF
TRBJ2-5 NA TRBV9 NA TGTGCCAGCAGCGTAGCTGGCCCCGGAGGGGGAGAGACCCAGTACTTC CASSVAGPGGGETQYF
TRBJ2-1 TRBD2 TRBV5-5 NA TGTGCCAGCAGCTCCACGGGACTAGCGGAGGACAATGAGCAGTTCTTC CASSSTGLAEDNEQFF
TRBJ2-5 NA TRBV25-1 few TGTGCCAGCAGTGGGGCAGTACCTATCAAAGAGACCCAGTACTTC CASSGAVPIKETQYF
TRBJ2-5 TRBD1 TRBV30 NA TGTGCCTGGAGTGTATGGACAGGAGCCCAAGAGACCCAGTACTTC CAWSVWTGAQETQYF
TRBJ2-7 TRBD2 TRBV18 NA TGTGCCAGCTCACCATCAGGGACTAGCAACTACGAGCAGTACTTC CASSPSGTSNYEQYF
TRBJ1-1 NA TRBV5-8 NA TGTGCCAGCAGCTTTGGACAGTTCGAAGCTTTCTTT CASSFGQFEAFF
TRBJ1-2 NA TRBV28 NA TGTGCCAGCAGTTTCCCAGGCCCTCTAGGAGGCTACACCTTC CASSFPGPLGGYTF
TRBJ1-1 NA TRBV7-2 NA TGTGCCAGCAGCCGAGCGGGCCGGACTGAAGCTTTCTTT CASSRAGRTEAFF
TRBJ1-1 NA TRBV18 few TGTGCCAGCTCACTACAAGGGGAGTTGCAGGCTTTCTTT CASSLQGELQAFF